The clone carrying this TCR beta chain appeared a few times. The sample is drawn from a study of Ad26.COV2.S vaccination and SARS-CoV-2 variants. Sequencing was performed with immunoSEQ multiplex PCR; in TCRdb, only in-frame clones are kept and a portion is missing. Among 350,000 to 600,000 clones listed, nearly 90% were seen once. Documented treatment: 15 to 20 received Ad26.COV2.S at low or high dose, single or two shots; 5 received placebo; per-sample allocation not given. Vaccine and placebo recipients were sampled on day 63 after the first injection. CDR1 SGHTA and CDR2 FQGNSA come from the germline V gene. The CDR3 contains 13 residues. Trimming took 5 bases from V and 9 from J, leaving 11 bases between them.

Sample: peripheral blood, taken in a trial of Ad26.COV2.S vaccine versus placebo. This chain links TRBV7-2 with TRBJ1-6; weak D call: TRBD1 (5 bases). The sequence was obtained from a person between 18 and 59 years old who received the Ad26.COV2.S COVID-19 vaccine or a placebo. The CDR3 DNA is TGTGCCAGCAGCCCGGGCGGGGCTTCACCCCTCCACTTT. This translates into CASSPGGASPLHF.